This T cell receptor (beta chain) is drawn from a study of T-cell reconstitution after alpha-beta-depleted transplantation in children. Germline CDR1 is SGHVS and CDR2 is FQNEAQ. With V trimmed by 6 bases and J by 6 bases, 8 bases remained unmatched. The CDR3 spans 15 residues. Unique molecular identifiers tagged the TCRbeta library. TCRdb ran MiXCR on the PCR reads and lists one entry per CDR3 protein. Of hundreds of thousands of distinct CDR3 sequences listed, roughly an eighth are singletons. The source was PBMCs from the stem cell graft donor, collected from the stem cell graft. The receptor comes from a human donor who donated a stem cell graft to a child with combined immunodeficiency. The V and J genes are TRBV7-8 and TRBJ2-3, with 11 bases lining up with TRBD1. CDR3 amino acids: CASRPDRGHLDTQYF. The CDR3 DNA follows: TGTGCCAGCAGACCGGACAGGGGGCATTTGGATACGCAGTATTTT.